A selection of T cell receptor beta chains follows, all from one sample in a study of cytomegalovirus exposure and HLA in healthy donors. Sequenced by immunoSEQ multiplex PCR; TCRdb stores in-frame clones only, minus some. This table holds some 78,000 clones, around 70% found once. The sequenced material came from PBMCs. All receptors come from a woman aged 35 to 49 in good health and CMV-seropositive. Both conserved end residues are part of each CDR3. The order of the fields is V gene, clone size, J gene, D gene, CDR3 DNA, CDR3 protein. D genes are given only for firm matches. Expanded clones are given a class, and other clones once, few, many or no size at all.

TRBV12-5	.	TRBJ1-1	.	TGTGCTAGTGGTTTGGGACAGGTGAACACTGAAGCTTTCTTT	CASGLGQVNTEAFF
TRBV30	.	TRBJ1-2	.	TGTGCCTGGACTTGGAGGGAGGAGGGGGGCTACACCTTC	CAWTWREEGGYTF
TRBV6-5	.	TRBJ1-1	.	TGTGCCAGCAGTACTCTGGCCCGGGACAATGAAGCTTTCTTT	CASSTLARDNEAFF
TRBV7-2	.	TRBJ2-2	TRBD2	TGTGCCAGCAGCTTTCTTGCGACTAGCGGGGGTTGGGACACCGGGGAGCTGTTTTTT	CASSFLATSGGWDTGELFF
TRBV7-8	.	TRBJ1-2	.	TGTGCCAGCAGCTGGGAAAACAGCGGGACATCCTATGGCTACACCTTC	CASSWENSGTSYGYTF
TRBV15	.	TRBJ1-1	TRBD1	TGTGCCACCAGCAGAGGAAGGGGGCTGAGCACTGAAGCTTTCTTT	CATSRGRGLSTEAFF
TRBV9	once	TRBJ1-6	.	TGTGCCAGCAGCGTAGGGTGGGAGGGTAATTCACCCCTCCACTTT	CASSVGWEGNSPLHF
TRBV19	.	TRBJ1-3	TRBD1	TGTGCCAGTGGTTGGACAGGGACTGGAAACACCATATATTTT	CASGWTGTGNTIYF
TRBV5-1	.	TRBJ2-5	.	TGCGCCAGCAGCCTCGGACGAGGAGGGGAGACCCAGTACTTC	CASSLGRGGETQYF
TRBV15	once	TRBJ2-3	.	TGTGCCACCAGCAGGGGGCCCACAGATACGCAGTATTTT	CATSRGPTDTQYF
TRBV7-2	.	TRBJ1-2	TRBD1	TGTGCCAGCAGCTTGGACAGGACCACGAACTATGGCTACACCTTC	CASSLDRTTNYGYTF
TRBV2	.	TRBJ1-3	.	TGTGCCAGCAGTGAAGCCGGGGGGGGAGACGGAAACACCATATATTTT	CASSEAGGGDGNTIYF
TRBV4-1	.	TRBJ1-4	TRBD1	TGCGCCAGCAGCCACCCTAAGGACAGGGCTAATGAAAAACTGTTTTTT	CASSHPKDRANEKLFF
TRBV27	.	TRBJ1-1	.	TGTGCCAGCAGTTTTCAGGGCCCGAACACTGAAGCTTTCTTT	CASSFQGPNTEAFF
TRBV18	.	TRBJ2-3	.	TGTGCCAGCTCACCACCGGAGGCCACAGATACGCAGTATTTT	CASSPPEATDTQYF
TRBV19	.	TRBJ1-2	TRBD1	TGTGCCAGTAGCGGACAGGGACCTAATTCTAACTATGGCTACACCTTC	CASSGQGPNSNYGYTF
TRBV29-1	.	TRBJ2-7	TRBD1	TGCAGCGTTGTAAGACAGGGGGCCACCTACGAGCAGTACTTC	CSVVRQGATYEQYF
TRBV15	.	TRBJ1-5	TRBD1	TGTGCCACAGGCGGACAGGGGGCTGGACAGCCCCAGCATTTT	CATGGQGAGQPQHF
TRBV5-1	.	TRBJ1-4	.	TGCGCCAGCAGCTTGGCTAGTAATGAAAAACTGTTTTTT	CASSLASNEKLFF
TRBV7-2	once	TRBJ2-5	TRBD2	TGTGCCAGCAGCTTACTAGCGGGGGGCAGGGGAGAGACCCAGTACTTC	CASSLLAGGRGETQYF
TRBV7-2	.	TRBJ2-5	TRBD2	TGTGCCAGCAGCTTAGTTGTGACTAGCGGGGGGCAGGAGACCCAGTACTTC	CASSLVVTSGGQETQYF
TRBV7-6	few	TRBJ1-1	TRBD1	TGTGCCAGCAGTTCGGACAGGGCCCACACTGAAGCTTTCTTT	CASSSDRAHTEAFF
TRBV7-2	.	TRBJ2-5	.	TGTGCCAGCAGCTTTCAGCGGCAAGAGACCCAGTACTTC	CASSFQRQETQYF
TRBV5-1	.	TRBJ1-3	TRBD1	TGCGCCAGCAGCTTGGAGGGGACAGGGGGAAACACCATATATTTT	CASSLEGTGGNTIYF
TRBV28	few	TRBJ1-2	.	TGTGCCAGCAGCTCGGGGGGGGCAGATGGCTACACCTTC	CASSSGGADGYTF
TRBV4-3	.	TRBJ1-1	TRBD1	TGCGCCAGCAGCCCCCAGGAGGACAGGGTGGGGGAAGCTTTCTTT	CASSPQEDRVGEAFF
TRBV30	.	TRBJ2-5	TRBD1	TGTGCCTGGAGCAAGGGACAGCAACAAGAGACCCAGTACTTC	CAWSKGQQQETQYF